Below, one TCR beta chain is given with its context. The germline gives CDR1 SGHRS, CDR2 YFSETQ. CDR3 length: 16 residues. Unmatched junction bases numbered 10, after V lost 4 bases and J lost 0 bases. The data were produced by immunoSEQ multiplex PCR, yet TCRdb's version contains in-frame clones alone and is incomplete. The sample yields 700,000 or so clones, around 85% seen once. This entry belongs to a study of shared T cell receptors in the human thymus. These data were also filed under a second study, of human thymus T cells.

The sequence came from a girl less than two years old with a congenital heart defect. Source material: thymocytes. The chain is built from TRBV5-1 and TRBJ2-7; TRBD1 agrees at 7 bases. CDR3 sequence: CASSLLRQGDSYEQYF. As DNA, the CDR3 is TGCGCCAGCAGCCTGCTGAGACAGGGCGACTCCTACGAGCAGTACTTC.